These 17 T cell receptor beta chains were all obtained from the same sample, sequenced in a study of molecular identifiers for immune sequencing clone quantification. TCRdb recomputed calls from the PCR reads with MiXCR, one row per CDR3 protein. The table lists 400,000 to 600,000 distinct CDR3 sequences, under 30% of them singletons. Sequencing was performed on naive CD8+ T cells from blood, with Jurkat cell RNA spiked in. Sample subset: FACS-sorted CD8+CD4-CCR7+CD45RA+ naive T cells. These receptors were collected from a human donor in good health. Some libraries in this study had Jurkat cell RNA spiked in.

The genes are TRBV6-6 and TRBJ2-3; D uncertain. Germline V gene sequence: CDR1 MNHNY, CDR2 SVGAGI (reference sequence). This CDR3 is 13 amino acids long. The germline V and J ends were trimmed by 0 bases and 6 bases, with 7 bases remaining between them. CDR3 bases: TGTGCCAGCAGTTACTCGCTTCTGGATACGCAGTATTTT. Amino acid sequence: CASSYSLLDTQYF.

This clonotype was counted ten times or more. J is TRBJ1-1 and V is TRBV27, with a possible D match to TRBD1 (5 bases). The CDR3 covers 13 residues. The germline gives CDR1 MNHEY, CDR2 SMNVEV (reference sequence). Trimming stripped 1 base from V and 3 bases from J, with 6 bases between. This CDR3 is CASSLWGYTEAFF. The CDR3, as DNA: TGTGCCAGCAGTTTATGGGGGTACACTGAAGCTTTCTTT.

This clonotype was counted at least ten times. This rearrangement joins TRBV29-1 to TRBJ2-2; 9 bases line up with TRBD2. Germline assignment: CDR1 SQVTM and CDR2 ANQGSEA. The length of the CDR3 is 15 residues. V lost 2 bases, J lost 7 bases, and 8 bases stayed unmatched. This CDR3 reads CSVERISGSVGELFF. CDR3 nucleotides: TGCAGCGTTGAACGTATTAGCGGGAGTGTCGGGGAGCTGTTTTTT.

This clonotype was observed many times. V gene TRBV15 combines with J gene TRBJ2-1; 8 positions match TRBD1. Germline CDR1 reads LNHNV; CDR2 reads YYDKDF (reference sequence). The V gene end was trimmed by 3 bases and the J gene end by 4 bases; junction bases not matched to a gene: 2. CDR3 length equals 14 residues. For the CDR3, the DNA is TGTGCCACCAGCAGCGGGACAGGTTACAATGAGCAGTTCTTC. This encodes CATSSGTGYNEQFF.

The chain carries TRBV4-3 and TRBJ1-3; no clear D gene. From germline, CDR1 is LGHNA and CDR2 YSLEER. This CDR3 spans 14 amino acids. V lost 7 bases, J lost 4 bases, and 14 bases lay in between. CDR3 residues: CASNPSEGGNTIYF. The DNA of the CDR3 is TGCGCCAGCAACCCTAGTGAAGGAGGAAACACCATATATTTT.

As regards this clonotype: At one of its ends the junction is not consistent with the germline gene, which may arise from a read error. The chain carries TRBV29-1 and TRBJ1-2, with D perhaps TRBD1 (5 bases). The CDR3 loop spans 12 amino acids. Germline lookup yields CDR1 SQVTM and CDR2 ANQGSEA. CDR3 sequence reads: CSVTDNTYDYTF. CDR3 in DNA: TGCAGCGTTACGGACAACACCTATGACTACACCTTC.

This clonotype has a handful of counts. The J gene is TRBJ2-1, the V gene TRBV20-1, with 8 bases fitting TRBD1. V was pared by 6 bases and J by 7 bases, with 20 bases of the junction left unmatched. Per germline, CDR1 DFQATT and CDR2 SNEGSKA (reference sequence). This CDR3 is 17 amino acids long. In nucleotides, the CDR3 is TGCAGTGCCAAGGACCTTGGAGACAGGGGTCATGGGAATGAGCAGTTCTTC. Protein product: CSAKDLGDRGHGNEQFF.

This clonotype was observed many times. The chain links TRBV29-1 to TRBJ2-3; the D gene is possibly TRBD1 (6 bases). Germline V lookup: CDR1 SQVTM, CDR2 ANQGSEA. This CDR3 is built from 11 residues. The V end lost 7 bases, the J end lost 4 bases, and 9 bases lay between the germline ends. CDR3 nucleotide sequence: TGCAGCGGACGGACAGCAGATACGCAGTATTTT. This sequence encodes CSGRTADTQYF.

This clonotype showed up many times. The chain couples TRBV2 to TRBJ1-5; D is uncertain. CDR3 size: 13 residues. Germline V lookup: CDR1 SNHLY, CDR2 FYNNEI. V shed 4 bases and J shed 6 bases, with 10 bases lying between them. The CDR3 protein is CASSVEEGQPQHF. In DNA form, the CDR3 reads TGTGCCAGCAGTGTCGAGGAAGGTCAGCCCCAGCATTTT.

This clonotype was counted at least ten times. This chain connects TRBV5-1 to TRBJ2-7; D not resolved. V was trimmed by 0 bases and J by 1 base, leaving 8 bases between them. In germline, CDR1 is SGHRS, CDR2 YFSETQ. The CDR3 is made up of 14 amino acids. The CDR3 sequence is CASSLAARSYEQYF. The CDR3 DNA reads as TGCGCCAGCAGCTTGGCCGCTAGGTCCTACGAGCAGTACTTC.

This clonotype was seen a handful of times. Being one base from a much bigger clone, this may be a read error. The gene calls are TRBV29-1 and TRBJ2-7, with TRBD1 identical over 7 bases. Germline V CDR1 and CDR2: SQVTM, ANQGSEA. V lost 1 base to trimming and J lost 3 bases; unmatched junction nucleotides: 12. The CDR3 sequence is 16 residues long. CDR3 sequence (DNA): TGCAGCGTTGAAGGGCTTCCCGGGACAGCCGACTACGAGCAGTACTTC. It is translated as CSVEGLPGTADYEQYF.

As to this clonotype: Being one base from a much bigger clone, this may be a read error. CDR3 loop: CASSPLGQKALF. The CDR3, as DNA: TGCGCCAGCAGCCCCCTGGGACAGAAAGCTCTCTTT. This chain connects TRBV4-3 to TRBJ1-1; TRBD1 agrees at 7 bases. Per germline, CDR1 LGHNA and CDR2 YSLEER. CDR3 length: 12 residues.

Note on this clonotype: With a much larger clone just one base away, this may be a read error. This CDR3 fails to terminate in the conserved phenylalanine or tryptophan, so it likely reflects a read error. V usage is TRBV14 and J usage is TRBJ2-3, with TRBD1 matching over 7 bases. CDR1 is SGHDN, CDR2 FVKESK, per germline. The CDR3 sequence is 16 residues long. J gave up 0 bases and V 2 bases, and 5 bases lay outside the gene matches. CDR3 nucleotides: TGTGCCAGCAGCCAATACCGGGACAGTAGCACAGATACGCAGTATGTT. Translation: CASSQYRDSSTDTQYV.

This clonotype was seen a few times. V and J are TRBV7-9 and TRBJ2-7, with D possibly called TRBD1 or TRBD2 (5 bases each). V lost 8 bases and J 5 bases, leaving 22 bases between the germline ends. The CDR3 sequence is 15 residues long. From germline, CDR1 is SEHNR and CDR2 FQNEAQ (reference sequence). Written as DNA, the CDR3 is TGTGCCAGCGGCCCCACACGGGGCAGGGCCCACGAGCAGTACTTC. Amino acids: CASGPTRGRAHEQYF. Drawing the rest from reference TRBV7-9 and TRBJ2-7, the complete variable domain is DTGVSQNPRHKITKRGQNVTFRCDPISEHNRLYWYRQTLGQGPEFLTYFQNEAQLEKSRLLSDRFSAERPKGSFSTLEIQRTEQGDSAMYLCASGPTRGRAHEQYFGPGTRLTVT.

The chain employs TRBV20-1 and TRBJ2-7; the D gene is possibly TRBD2 (6 bases). CDR1 is DFQATT and CDR2 is SNEGSKA in the germline V gene (reference sequence). This CDR3 is built from 14 residues. V lost 3 bases and J lost 3, with 15 bases in between. The CDR3 region is CSARGVGGSYEQYF. CDR3 in DNA: TGCAGTGCTAGGGGGGTAGGAGGGAGCTACGAGCAGTACTTC.

This clonotype was picked up a small number of times. The rearrangement uses TRBV6-2 or TRBV6-3 and TRBJ2-7, with 15 positions matching TRBD2. The length of the CDR3 is 18 residues. V lost 4 bases and J lost 4; bases outside the gene matches: 11. From germline, CDR1 is MNHEY and CDR2 SVGEGT. As DNA, the CDR3 is TGTGCCAGCAGTTCCCGGACTAGCGGGAGGGCCGGGGGATACGAGCAGTACTTC. Translated, it gives CASSSRTSGRAGGYEQYF.

This clonotype was counted many times. This chain joins TRBV6-2 or TRBV6-3 and TRBJ2-6; D gene uncertain. Germline lookup yields CDR1 MNHEY and CDR2 SVGEGT. The CDR3 length is 14 residues. Trimming stripped 7 bases from V and 0 bases from J, with 7 bases between. CDR3 in amino acids: CASTKLSGANVLTF. DNA of the CDR3: TGTGCCAGCACCAAACTCTCTGGGGCCAACGTCCTGACTTTC.